Listed here is a single T cell receptor beta chain. Its specificity is unknown. With a duration under 2 months, the hyperthyroidism was newly diagnosed in patients aged 18 to 65. The authors took PBMCs from over 8.5 ml fresh peripheral blood. The CDR3 runs 15 residues. J gave up 5 bases and V 5 bases, and 11 bases lay outside the gene matches. In germline, CDR1 is SGHTA, CDR2 FQGNSA. From RNA transcripts, TCR beta CDR3 regions were amplified. An initial round of RT-PCR targeting the TCR CDR3 relied on the HTBI primer set. TCRdb re-called the multiplex PCR reads through MiXCR, storing one row per CDR3 protein. The data hold some 800,000 distinct CDR3 sequences, with 38% observed a single time. The entry originates in a study of T cells in Graves' hyperthyroidism and ophthalmopathy. Whole-study results and caveats: Ophthalmopathy was model-predicted a median about 6 months pre-onset.

The sample was blood. The source is a man aged 18 to 29 with Graves' hyperthyroidism. This chain joins TRBV7-2 and TRBJ2-7, with 8 bases matching TRBD2. For the CDR3, the DNA is TGTGCCAGCAGCCCCGTTCGGCTAGCGGGCCACGAGCAGTACTTC. This encodes CASSPVRLAGHEQYF.